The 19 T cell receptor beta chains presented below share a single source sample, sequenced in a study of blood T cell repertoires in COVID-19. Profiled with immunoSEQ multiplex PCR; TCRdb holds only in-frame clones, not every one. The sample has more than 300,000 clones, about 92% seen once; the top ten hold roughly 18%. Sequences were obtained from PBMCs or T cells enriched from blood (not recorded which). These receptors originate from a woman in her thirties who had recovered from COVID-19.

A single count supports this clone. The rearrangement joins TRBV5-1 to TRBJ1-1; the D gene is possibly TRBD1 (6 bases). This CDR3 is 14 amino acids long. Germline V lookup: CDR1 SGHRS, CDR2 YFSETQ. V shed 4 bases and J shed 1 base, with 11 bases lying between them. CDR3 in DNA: TGCGCCAGCAGCCAGGGGCTCTCGAACACTGAAGCTTTCTTT. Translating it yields CASSQGLSNTEAFF.

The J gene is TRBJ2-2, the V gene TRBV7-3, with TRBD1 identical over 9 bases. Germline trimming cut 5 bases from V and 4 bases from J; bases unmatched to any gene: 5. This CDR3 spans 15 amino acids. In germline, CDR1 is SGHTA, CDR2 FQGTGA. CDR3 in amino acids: CASSLQGASTGELFF. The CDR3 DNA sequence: TGTGCCAGCAGCCTACAGGGGGCGAGCACCGGGGAGCTGTTTTTT.

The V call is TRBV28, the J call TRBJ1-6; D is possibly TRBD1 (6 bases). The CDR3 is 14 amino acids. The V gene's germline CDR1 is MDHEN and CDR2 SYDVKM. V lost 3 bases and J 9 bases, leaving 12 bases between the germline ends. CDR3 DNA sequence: TGTGCCAGCAGTTTGGGTCAGGGGAGTTCACCCCTCCACTTT. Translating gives CASSLGQGSSPLHF.

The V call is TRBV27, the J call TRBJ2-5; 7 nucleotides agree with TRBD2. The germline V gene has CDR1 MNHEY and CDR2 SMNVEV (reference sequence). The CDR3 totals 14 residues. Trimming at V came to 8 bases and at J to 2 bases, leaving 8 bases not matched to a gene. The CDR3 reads CASRGTTQQETQYF. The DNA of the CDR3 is TGTGCCAGCCGGGGGACTACCCAACAAGAGACCCAGTACTTC.

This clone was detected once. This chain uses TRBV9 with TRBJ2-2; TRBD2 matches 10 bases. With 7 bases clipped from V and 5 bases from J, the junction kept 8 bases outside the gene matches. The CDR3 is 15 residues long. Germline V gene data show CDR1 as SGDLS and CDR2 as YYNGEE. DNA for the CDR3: TGTGCCAGCTCGACAGCGGGGGGGCAAACCGGGGAGCTGTTTTTT. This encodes CASSTAGGQTGELFF.

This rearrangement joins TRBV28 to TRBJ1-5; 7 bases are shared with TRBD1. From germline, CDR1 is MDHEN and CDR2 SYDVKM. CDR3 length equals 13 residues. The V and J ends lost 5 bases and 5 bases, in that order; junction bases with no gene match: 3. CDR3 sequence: CASSGTDHQPQHF. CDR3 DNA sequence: TGTGCCAGCAGTGGGACAGACCATCAGCCCCAGCATTTT.

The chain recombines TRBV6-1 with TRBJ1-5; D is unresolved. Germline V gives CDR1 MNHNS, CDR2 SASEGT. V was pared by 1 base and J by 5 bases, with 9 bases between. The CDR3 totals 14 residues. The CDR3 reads CASSEVAGYQPQHF. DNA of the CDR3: TGTGCCAGCAGTGAAGTAGCGGGATATCAGCCCCAGCATTTT.

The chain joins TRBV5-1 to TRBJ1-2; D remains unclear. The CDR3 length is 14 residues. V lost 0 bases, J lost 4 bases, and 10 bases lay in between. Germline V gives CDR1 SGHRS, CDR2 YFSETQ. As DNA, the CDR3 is TGCGCCAGCAGCTTGGGGCGGGGAACCTATGGCTACACCTTC. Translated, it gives CASSLGRGTYGYTF.

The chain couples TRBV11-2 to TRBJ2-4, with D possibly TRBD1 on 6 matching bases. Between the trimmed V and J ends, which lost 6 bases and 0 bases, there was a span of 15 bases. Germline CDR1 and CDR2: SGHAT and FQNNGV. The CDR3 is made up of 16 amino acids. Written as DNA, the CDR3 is TGTGCCAGCAGTAGGTACAGGGAGATAGCCAAAAACATTCAGTACTTC. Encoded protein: CASSRYREIAKNIQYF.

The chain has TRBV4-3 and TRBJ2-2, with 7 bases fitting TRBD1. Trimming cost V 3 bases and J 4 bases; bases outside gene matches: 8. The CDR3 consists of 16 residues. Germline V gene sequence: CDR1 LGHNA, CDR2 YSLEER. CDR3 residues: CASSQVRGLGTGELFF. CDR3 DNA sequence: TGCGCCAGCAGCCAGGTTAGGGGGCTGGGCACCGGGGAGCTGTTTTTT.

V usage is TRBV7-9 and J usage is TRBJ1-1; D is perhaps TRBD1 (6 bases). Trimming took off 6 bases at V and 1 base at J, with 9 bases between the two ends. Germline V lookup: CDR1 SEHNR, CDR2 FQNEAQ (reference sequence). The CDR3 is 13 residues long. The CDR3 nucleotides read TGTGCCAGCAGTGGACAGACGAACACTGAAGCTTTCTTT. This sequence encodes CASSGQTNTEAFF.

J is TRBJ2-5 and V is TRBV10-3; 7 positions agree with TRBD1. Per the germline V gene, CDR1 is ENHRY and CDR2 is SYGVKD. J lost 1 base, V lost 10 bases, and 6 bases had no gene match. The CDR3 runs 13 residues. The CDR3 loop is CATWDSAQETQYF. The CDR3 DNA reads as TGTGCCACCTGGGACAGCGCCCAAGAGACCCAGTACTTC.

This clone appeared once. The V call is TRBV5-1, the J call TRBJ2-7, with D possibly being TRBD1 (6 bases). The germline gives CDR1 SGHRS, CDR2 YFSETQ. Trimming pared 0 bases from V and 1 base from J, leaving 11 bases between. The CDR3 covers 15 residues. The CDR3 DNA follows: TGCGCCAGCAGCTTGGGTTCTACAGGGTCCTACGAGCAGTACTTC. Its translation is CASSLGSTGSYEQYF.

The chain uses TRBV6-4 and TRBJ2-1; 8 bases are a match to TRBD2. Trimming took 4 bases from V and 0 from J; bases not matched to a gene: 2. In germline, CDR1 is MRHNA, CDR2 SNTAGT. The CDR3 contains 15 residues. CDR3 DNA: TGTGCCAGCAGTGTTAGCGGGGACTCCTACAATGAGCAGTTCTTC. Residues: CASSVSGDSYNEQFF.

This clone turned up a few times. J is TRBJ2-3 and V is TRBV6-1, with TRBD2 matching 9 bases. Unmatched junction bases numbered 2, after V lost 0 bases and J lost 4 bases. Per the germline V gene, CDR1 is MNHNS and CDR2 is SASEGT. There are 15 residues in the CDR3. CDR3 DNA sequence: TGTGCCAGCAGTGAAGCTAGCGGGAGCCCAGATACGCAGTATTTT. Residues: CASSEASGSPDTQYF.

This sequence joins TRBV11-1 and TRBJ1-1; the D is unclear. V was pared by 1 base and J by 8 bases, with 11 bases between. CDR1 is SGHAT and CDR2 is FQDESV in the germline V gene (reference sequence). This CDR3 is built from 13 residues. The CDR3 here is CASSLVFRGEAFF. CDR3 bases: TGTGCCAGCAGCTTAGTTTTTCGGGGAGAAGCTTTCTTT.

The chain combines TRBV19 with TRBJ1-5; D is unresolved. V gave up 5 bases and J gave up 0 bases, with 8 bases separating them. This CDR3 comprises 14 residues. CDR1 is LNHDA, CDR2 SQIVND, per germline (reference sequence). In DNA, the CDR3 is TGTGCCAGTAGTTCCGGGGATAGCAATCAGCCCCAGCATTTT. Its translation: CASSSGDSNQPQHF.

The CDR3 region has the DNA TGTGCCAGCAGTTACCCCACAGGGGTCCAAGAGACCCAGTACTTC. It codes for CASSYPTGVQETQYF. V usage is TRBV6-2 or TRBV6-3 and J usage is TRBJ2-5, with 7 nucleotides matching TRBD1. Germline values: CDR1 MNHEY, CDR2 SVGEGT. V was clipped by 2 bases and J by 1 base; unmatched bases: 4. The CDR3 consists of 15 residues.

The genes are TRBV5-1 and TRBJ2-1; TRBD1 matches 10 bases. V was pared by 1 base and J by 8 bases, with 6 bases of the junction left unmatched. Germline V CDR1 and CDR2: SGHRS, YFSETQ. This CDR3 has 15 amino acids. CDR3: CASSLPDRGADEQFF. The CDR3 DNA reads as TGCGCCAGCAGCTTGCCGGACAGGGGGGCGGATGAGCAGTTCTTC.